These 21 T cell receptor beta chains were sequenced from one sample in a study of blood T cell repertoires in COVID-19 (dated by TCRdb to 2018 to 2021). The receptor library was made with the immunoSEQ multiplex PCR assay. The source is immuneACCESS, and TCRdb retained only in-frame sequences with V and J called. Part of the clones is not carried over; for the studies checked, unresolved V genes explain less than half of this, and the remainder is unexplained. The sample table holds approximately 280,000 clones, of which around nine tenths were seen once. Approximately 6% of the sample goes to the ten largest clones. The sequenced sample was PBMCs or T cells enriched from blood (not recorded which). The receptors here all came from a woman in her thirties or forties who had recovered from COVID-19.

The chain has TRBV7-2 and TRBJ2-3; no clear D. Germline CDR1 is SGHTA and CDR2 is FQGNSA. The V end was cut by 5 bases, the J end by 8 bases, with 11 bases between. This CDR3 is 12 amino acids long. The CDR3 bases are TGTGCCAGCAGCCCACTACTCGGTACGCAGTATTTT. The encoded protein is CASSPLLGTQYF.

The chain links TRBV27 to TRBJ2-7; 9 positions agree with TRBD1. The CDR3 is made up of 15 amino acids. The germline V gene encodes CDR1 MNHEY and CDR2 SMNVEV (reference sequence). Trimming at V came to 5 bases and at J to 2 bases, leaving 7 bases not matched to a gene. CDR3 residues: CASSPRQGGPYEQYF. CDR3 sequence (DNA): TGTGCCAGCAGTCCGAGACAGGGGGGCCCCTACGAGCAGTACTTC.

This clone occurred many times. The gene calls are TRBV7-9 and TRBJ1-3; D not resolved. Germline CDR1 SEHNR, CDR2 FQNEAQ (reference sequence). This CDR3 contains 16 residues. Trimming cost V 0 bases and J 0 bases, with 9 bases left between them. The CDR3 loop reads CASSLAGSYSGNTIYF. As DNA, the CDR3 is TGTGCCAGCAGCTTAGCGGGTAGCTACTCTGGAAACACCATATATTTT.

The chain combines TRBV12-3 or TRBV12-4 with TRBJ2-1; tentatively, D is TRBD1 (5 bases). Trimming shortened V by 2 bases and J by 7 bases, and 9 bases separated the two germline ends. The CDR3 covers 13 residues. The CDR3 is CASSLLQENEQFF. CDR3 DNA sequence: TGTGCCAGCAGTTTACTACAGGAGAATGAGCAGTTCTTC.

This clone has only one observation. This rearrangement joins TRBV19 to TRBJ1-2; D is uncertain. Germline CDR1 reads LNHDA; CDR2 reads SQIVND (reference sequence). The ends were cut back, 6 bases at V and 0 bases at J, with 17 bases in the middle. The CDR3 covers 16 residues. The CDR3 reads CASSTQGSASNYGYTF. DNA of the CDR3: TGTGCCAGTAGCACCCAAGGCAGCGCCTCTAACTATGGCTACACCTTC.

This rearrangement joins TRBV6-2 or TRBV6-3 to TRBJ1-5, with a weak D call TRBD1 (5 bases). The germline V gene has CDR1 MNHEY and CDR2 SVGEGT. The CDR3 consists of 14 residues. Trimming took 1 base from V and 4 from J, leaving 8 bases between them. CDR3 sequence: CASSYYQGNQPQHF. The CDR3 DNA reads as TGTGCCAGCAGTTACTATCAGGGTAATCAGCCCCAGCATTTT.

The rearrangement links TRBV14 to TRBJ2-1; 9 nucleotides match TRBD2. The trim removed 4 bases at V and 6 bases at J, leaving 10 bases unmatched. Germline loops: CDR1 SGHDN, CDR2 FVKESK. The CDR3 sequence is 16 residues long. In DNA, the CDR3 is TGTGCCAGCAGCCCTTTTGCGGGAGGGGTTGCCAATGAGCAGTTCTTC. This encodes CASSPFAGGVANEQFF.

The J gene is TRBJ2-1, the V gene TRBV2, with TRBD2 matching 9 bases. V was pared by 10 bases and J by 5 bases, with 9 bases of the junction left unmatched. In germline, CDR1 is SNHLY, CDR2 FYNNEI. There are 14 residues in the CDR3. The CDR3 reads CATLAGKGNNEQFF. CDR3 nucleotides: TGTGCCACCCTAGCGGGGAAGGGGAACAATGAGCAGTTCTTC.

The chain recombines TRBV2 with TRBJ2-3; 9 bases are shared with TRBD2. The germline V gene has CDR1 SNHLY and CDR2 FYNNEI. The CDR3 has 14 amino acids. With 5 bases clipped from V and 5 bases from J, the junction kept 5 bases outside the gene matches. Written as DNA, the CDR3 is TGTGCCAGCAGTTTTAGCGGGAGTAAAGATACGCAGTATTTT. Its protein product is CASSFSGSKDTQYF. The full variable domain, in which reference TRBV2 and TRBJ2-3 provide the parts outside the CDR3, is EPEVTQTPSHQVTQMGQEVILRCVPISNHLYFYWYRQILGQKVEFLVSFYNNEISEKSEIFDDQFSVERPDGSNFTLKIRSTKLEDSAMYFCASSFSGSKDTQYFGPGTRLTVL.

The chain links TRBV9 to TRBJ2-5, with TRBD2 matching over 7 bases. V dropped 4 bases and J dropped 5; count of bases not matched to a gene: 14. The CDR3 spans 16 residues. Germline V gene data show CDR1 as SGDLS and CDR2 as YYNGEE. The CDR3 nucleotides are TGTGCCAGCAGCTCGGGAGGCAGAAAGGGTTCCGAGACCCAGTACTTC. Translation gives CASSSGGRKGSETQYF.

The chain joins TRBV27 to TRBJ1-6; possibly TRBD1 for D (6 bases). Trimming took 6 bases from V and 6 from J, leaving 15 bases between them. This CDR3 is 15 amino acids long. The V gene's germline CDR1 is MNHEY and CDR2 SMNVEV (reference sequence). CDR3 in amino acids: CASRLGTTVNSPLHF. Written as DNA, the CDR3 is TGTGCCAGCAGGCTGGGGACAACTGTTAATTCACCCCTCCACTTT.

The count of this clone is one. The chain recombines TRBV4-3 with TRBJ1-2, with 7 bases identical to TRBD1. The germline V gene encodes CDR1 LGHNA and CDR2 YSLEER. J was trimmed by 8 bases and V by 0 bases; bases with no gene match: 9. The CDR3 loop spans 15 amino acids. Here the CDR3 DNA reads TGCGCCAGCAGCCAAGAGATAGACAGGGTTGGGGGCTACACCTTC. It yields the protein CASSQEIDRVGGYTF.

This clone was found once. The V call is TRBV24-1, the J call TRBJ2-1; 12 bases match TRBD2. This CDR3 spans 17 amino acids. Germline values: CDR1 KGHDR, CDR2 SFDVKD. Unmatched junction bases numbered 10, after V lost 4 bases and J lost 7 bases. The CDR3 reads CATSDSLRLAGDNEQFF. The DNA of the CDR3 is TGTGCCACCAGTGACTCCCTCCGACTAGCGGGAGATAATGAGCAGTTCTTC.

Only one count was recorded for this clone. The chain combines TRBV7-6 with TRBJ2-5; 12 positions match TRBD2. The CDR3 covers 15 residues. CDR1 and CDR2 from the germline V gene are SGHVS and FNYEAQ. The V and J ends lost 4 bases and 4 bases, in that order; junction bases with no gene match: 4. CDR3 region: CASSSGLAGRETQYF. CDR3 nucleotides: TGTGCCAGCAGCTCCGGACTAGCGGGAAGAGAGACCCAGTACTTC.

This clone was counted a single time. The V call is TRBV7-2, the J call TRBJ2-7; 7 nucleotides agree with TRBD2. J lost 1 base, V lost 5 bases, and 11 bases had no gene match. The CDR3 consists of 16 residues. Germline V gene lookup returns CDR1 SGHTA and CDR2 FQGNSA. CDR3 region: CASSPVGGSRSYEQYF. The CDR3 bases are TGTGCCAGCAGCCCAGTAGGCGGGAGCAGGTCCTACGAGCAGTACTTC.

The chain combines TRBV6-6 with TRBJ2-7; D not certain. Trimming took 6 bases from V and 7 from J, leaving 10 bases between them. Germline assignment: CDR1 MNHNY and CDR2 SVGAGI (reference sequence). The CDR3 loop spans 11 amino acids. CDR3 nucleotides: TGTGCCAGCAGCGAGCCTCGTGAGCAGTACTTC. Translation gives CASSEPREQYF.

The chain recombines TRBV28 with TRBJ1-5, with D possibly matching TRBD1 (5 bases). This CDR3 has 13 amino acids. The germline V gene encodes CDR1 MDHEN and CDR2 SYDVKM. V lost 10 bases and J lost 2, with 12 bases in between. DNA for the CDR3: TGTGCCACCTGGACGGGGGGCAATCAGCCCCAGCATTTT. This gives the protein CATWTGGNQPQHF.

This chain connects TRBV16 to TRBJ2-7, with D maybe TRBD2 (7 bases). Per the germline V gene, CDR1 is KGHSY and CDR2 is FQNENV. Trimming shortened V by 4 bases and J by 2 bases, and 15 bases separated the two germline ends. The CDR3 is 15 residues long. CDR3 protein: CASSREGGAPYEQYF. In DNA, the CDR3 is TGTGCCAGCAGCCGGGAAGGGGGGGCTCCCTACGAGCAGTACTTC.

The genes are TRBV27 and TRBJ2-7; TRBD2 matches 12 bases. The V gene end was trimmed by 5 bases and the J gene end by 4 bases; junction bases not matched to a gene: 6. CDR1 MNHEY and CDR2 SMNVEV come from the germline V gene (reference sequence). The CDR3 is 15 residues long. The CDR3 protein is CASSKLAGGEYEQYF. Written as DNA, the CDR3 is TGTGCCAGCAGTAAACTAGCGGGAGGCGAGTACGAGCAGTACTTC.

This CDR3 is CASSEGAPNTGELFF. The CDR3 DNA reads as TGCGCCAGCAGTGAGGGGGCACCGAACACCGGGGAGCTGTTTTTT. The V call is TRBV10-1, the J call TRBJ2-2, with D possibly TRBD1 on 5 matching bases. CDR3 length: 15 residues. Trimming left V 2 bases short and J 0 bases short, with 7 bases between. In germline, CDR1 is WNHNN, CDR2 SYGVQD (reference sequence).

V and J are TRBV15 and TRBJ1-4, with 8 bases identical to TRBD1. The CDR3 runs 15 residues. From germline, CDR1 is LNHNV and CDR2 YYDKDF (reference sequence). With V trimmed by 0 bases and J by 7 bases, 4 bases remained unmatched. CDR3 amino acids: CATSRDVDRGEKLFF. The CDR3 coding sequence is TGTGCCACCAGCAGAGATGTTGACAGGGGTGAAAAACTGTTTTTT.